This T cell receptor (beta chain) originates from a study of T-cell memory formation after mild COVID-19. Whole-study results and caveats: CD4+ bias marked clones expanding day 15 to 37, unlike balanced contracting clones. Pre-infection memory showed some responding clones, and this suggested that cross-reactive memory joined. Mainly in CM and EM were contracting CD4+ clones; CD8+ were in EMRA.

Barcoded TCR alpha and TCR beta cDNA libraries with UMIs came from 5'RACE using constant-segment primers. TCRdb fed the 5' RACE reads into MiXCR, producing one record per CDR3 protein. The table includes roughly 550,000 distinct CDR3 sequences, roughly 22% detected once. Germline V gene lookup returns CDR1 SGHTA and CDR2 FQGNSA. The CDR3 length is 12 residues. Trimming removed 7 bases at V and 13 bases at J, with 17 bases between. Of note for this clonotype: Its matching antigen is unknown.

Sequenced: PBMCs or a T cell subset sorted from them (not recorded which). The source is an adult woman who had mild COVID-19 (a few samples of this study predate the infection). Cell type and time point are not known. The chain employs TRBV7-2 and TRBJ2-4, with D perhaps TRBD2 (6 bases). CDR3 in amino acids: CASTSRGGVQYF. The CDR3 DNA reads as TGTGCCAGCACGAGCCGGGGCGGGGTACAGTACTTC.